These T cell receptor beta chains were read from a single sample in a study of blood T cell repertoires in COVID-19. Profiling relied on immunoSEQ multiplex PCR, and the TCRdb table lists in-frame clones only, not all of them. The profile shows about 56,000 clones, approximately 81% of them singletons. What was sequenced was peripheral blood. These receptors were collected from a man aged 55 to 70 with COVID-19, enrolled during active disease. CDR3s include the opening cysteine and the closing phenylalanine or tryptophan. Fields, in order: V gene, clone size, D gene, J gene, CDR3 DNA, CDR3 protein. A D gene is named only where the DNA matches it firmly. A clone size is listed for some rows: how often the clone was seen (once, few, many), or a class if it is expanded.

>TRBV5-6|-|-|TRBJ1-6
TGTGCCAGCAGCTCGATCAGGGGCTCGGATTCACCCCTCCACTTT
CASSSIRGSDSPLHF
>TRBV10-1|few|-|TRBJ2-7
TGCGCCAGCGGGGAATCAGGGGACACCTACGAGCAGTACTTC
CASGESGDTYEQYF
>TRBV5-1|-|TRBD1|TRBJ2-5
TGCGCCAGCAGCCCGACAGGGCCCCAAGAGACCCAGTACTTC
CASSPTGPQETQYF
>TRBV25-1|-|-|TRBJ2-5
TGTGCCAGCAGACAAGAAGAGACCCAGTACTTC
CASRQEETQYF
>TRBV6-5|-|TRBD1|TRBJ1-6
TGTGCCAGCAGTTTCGGGACAGTACTCTATAATTCACCCCTCCACTTT
CASSFGTVLYNSPLHF
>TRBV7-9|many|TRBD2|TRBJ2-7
TGTGCCAGCGGGGGCGGGAGGGCCTACGAGCAGTACTTC
CASGGGRAYEQYF
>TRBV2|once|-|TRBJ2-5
TGTGCCAGCAGTGAAGGCCTTGACAGGTCGGAGACCCAGTACTTC
CASSEGLDRSETQYF
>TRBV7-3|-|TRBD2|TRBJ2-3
TGTGCCAGCAGCCCCGGACTAGCGGCCTACACAGATACGCAGTATTTT
CASSPGLAAYTDTQYF
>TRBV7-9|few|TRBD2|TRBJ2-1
TGTGCCAGCAGGGGACTAGCGGGACAAAACAATGAGCAGTTCTTC
CASRGLAGQNNEQFF
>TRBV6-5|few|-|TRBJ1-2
TGTGCCAGCAGTAGATCAGGGAATGGCTACACCTTC
CASSRSGNGYTF
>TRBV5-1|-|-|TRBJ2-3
TGCGCCAGCAGCACCCGGGGTCGGACCGCAGATACGCAGTATTTT
CASSTRGRTADTQYF
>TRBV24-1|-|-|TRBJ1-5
TGTGCCACCAGTGTGCAGGGGTATCAGCCCCAGCATTTT
CATSVQGYQPQHF
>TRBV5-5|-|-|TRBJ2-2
TGTGCCAGCAGCCATCTCGTGACAGAGAACACCGGGGAGCTGTTTTTT
CASSHLVTENTGELFF
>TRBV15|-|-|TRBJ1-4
TGTGCCACCAGCAGAGACTCGGACAGAGACTATGAAAAACTGTTTTTT
CATSRDSDRDYEKLFF
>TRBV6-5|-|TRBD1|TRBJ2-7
TGTGCCAGCAGCCTTGAGGACAGGGCGCCCTACGAGCAGTACTTC
CASSLEDRAPYEQYF
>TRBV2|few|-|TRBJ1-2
TGTGCCAGCAATGCCGGGACTGATTATGGCTACACCTTC
CASNAGTDYGYTF
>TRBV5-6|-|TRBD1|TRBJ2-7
TGTGCCAGCATCCCTGCGGGACAGGGCATTTACGAGCAGTACTTC
CASIPAGQGIYEQYF
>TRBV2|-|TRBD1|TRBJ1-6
TGTGCCAGCAGGCCCGCAGGGGGGTATTCACCCCTCCACTTT
CASRPAGGYSPLHF
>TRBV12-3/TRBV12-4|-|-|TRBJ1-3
TGTGCCAGCAGTTTTAATGGAAACACCATATATTTT
CASSFNGNTIYF
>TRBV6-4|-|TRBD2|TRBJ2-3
TGTGCCAGCAGTGCCAGCGGGGACACAGATACGCAGTATTTT
CASSASGDTDTQYF
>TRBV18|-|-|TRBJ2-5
TGTGCCAGCTCACCACAATCTCAAGAGACCCAGTACTTC
CASSPQSQETQYF
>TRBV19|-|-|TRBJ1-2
TGTGCCAGTAGTCCAGACAGTCATGGCTACACCTTC
CASSPDSHGYTF
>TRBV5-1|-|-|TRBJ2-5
TGCGCCAGCAGCGATGGGGGGACAGTAGAGACCCAGTACTTC
CASSDGGTVETQYF
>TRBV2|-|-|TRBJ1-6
TGTGCCAGCAGTGAAGACAGAAACTCACCCCTCCACTTT
CASSEDRNSPLHF
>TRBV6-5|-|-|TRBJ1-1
TGTGCCAGCGGTTTGCCGGAGAATCGGAACACTGAAGCTTTCTTT
CASGLPENRNTEAFF
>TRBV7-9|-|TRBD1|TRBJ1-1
TGTGCCAGCAGCTTATTGACAGGGTCGTACACTGAAGCTTTCTTT
CASSLLTGSYTEAFF
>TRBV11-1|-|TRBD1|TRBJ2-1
TGTGCCAGCAGCTTAGACAGGGGGTCCTACAATGAGCAGTTCTTC
CASSLDRGSYNEQFF
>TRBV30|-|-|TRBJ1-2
TGTGCCTGGAGTGTAGTGGCAGACTATGGCTACACCTTC
CAWSVVADYGYTF
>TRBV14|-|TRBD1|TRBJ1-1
TGTGCCAGCAGCCAAGGGACAGGGGGCTTTGCTTTCTTT
CASSQGTGGFAFF
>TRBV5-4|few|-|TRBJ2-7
TGTGCCAGCAGCCACAGGACCCGCTCCTACGAGCAGTACTTC
CASSHRTRSYEQYF
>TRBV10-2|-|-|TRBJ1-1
TGCGCCAGTTGGGCACAGGGAGTCGACACTGAAGCTTTCTTT
CASWAQGVDTEAFF
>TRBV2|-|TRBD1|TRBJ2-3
TGTGCCAGCAGCCGGGACAGAGACACAGATACGCAGTATTTT
CASSRDRDTDTQYF
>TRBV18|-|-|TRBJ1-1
TGTGCCAGCTCACCATCATCAGGGGTCCGACGGAACACTGAAGCTTTCTTT
CASSPSSGVRRNTEAFF
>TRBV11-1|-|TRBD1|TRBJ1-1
TGTACCAGCAGCATTAGGACAGGAGGGGGGACTGAAGCTTTCTTT
CTSSIRTGGGTEAFF
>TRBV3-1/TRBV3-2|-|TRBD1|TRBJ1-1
TGTGCCAGCAGCCACGGGGACAGGGACCACACTGAAGCTTTCTTT
CASSHGDRDHTEAFF
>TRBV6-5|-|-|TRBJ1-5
TGTGCCAGCAGTTACAGTATCGGTCAGCCCCAGCATTTT
CASSYSIGQPQHF
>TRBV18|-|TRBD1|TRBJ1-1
TGTGCCAGCTCCCCGGAGGAGCAGGGGGTCGGGTCGAACACTGAAGCTTTCTTT
CASSPEEQGVGSNTEAFF
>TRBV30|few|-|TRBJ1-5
TGTGCCTGGAGTGTACGAGAGAATCAGCCCCAGCATTTT
CAWSVRENQPQHF
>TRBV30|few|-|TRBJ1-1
TGTGCCTGGAGAGTAAAGCGGCTGAACACTGAAGCTTTCTTT
CAWRVKRLNTEAFF
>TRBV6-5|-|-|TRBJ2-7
TGTGCCAGCAGTTACAACAGGGAGAGGGAGCAGTACTTC
CASSYNREREQYF
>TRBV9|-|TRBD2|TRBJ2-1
TGTGCCAGCAGCGTTAGCGGGGGGGCTGCTTACAATGAGCAGTTCTTC
CASSVSGGAAYNEQFF
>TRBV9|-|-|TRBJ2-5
TGTGCCAGCAGCTCCCCGACAGGTATAGAGACCCAGTACTTC
CASSSPTGIETQYF
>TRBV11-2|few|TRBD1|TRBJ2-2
TGTGCCAGCAGCTTCTCAAGAAGGGGGCCCGGACGGGACACCGGGGAGCTGTTTTTT
CASSFSRRGPGRDTGELFF
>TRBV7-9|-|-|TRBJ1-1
TGTGCCAGCACCCTTCTCTTCTCGAACGGGGGGAACACTGAAGCTTTCTTT
CASTLLFSNGGNTEAFF
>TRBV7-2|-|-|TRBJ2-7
TGTGCCAGCAGCTTATTAGGGGGTTCCTACGAGCAGTACTTC
CASSLLGGSYEQYF
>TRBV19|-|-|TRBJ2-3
TGTGCCAGTAGACGAGGGGGAGGGGCAGATACGCAGTATTTT
CASRRGGGADTQYF